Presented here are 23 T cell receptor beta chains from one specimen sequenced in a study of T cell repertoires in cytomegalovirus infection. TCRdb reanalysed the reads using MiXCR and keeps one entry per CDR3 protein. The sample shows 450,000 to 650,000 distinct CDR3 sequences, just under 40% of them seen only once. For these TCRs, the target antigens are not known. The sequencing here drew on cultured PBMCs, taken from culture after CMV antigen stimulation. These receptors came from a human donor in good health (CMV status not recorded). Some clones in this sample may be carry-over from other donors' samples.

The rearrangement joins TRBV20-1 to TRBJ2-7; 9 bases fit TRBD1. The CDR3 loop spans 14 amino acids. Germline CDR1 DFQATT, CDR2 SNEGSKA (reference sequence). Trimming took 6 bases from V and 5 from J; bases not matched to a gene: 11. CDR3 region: CSAEPGTGLHEQYF. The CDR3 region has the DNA TGCAGTGCCGAACCCGGGACAGGGCTGCACGAGCAGTACTTC.

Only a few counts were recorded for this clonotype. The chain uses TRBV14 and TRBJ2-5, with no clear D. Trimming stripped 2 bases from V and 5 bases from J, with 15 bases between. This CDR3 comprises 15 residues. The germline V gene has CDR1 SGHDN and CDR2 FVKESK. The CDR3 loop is CASSQILGTIETQYF. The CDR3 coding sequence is TGTGCCAGCAGCCAAATTCTAGGCACCATCGAGACCCAGTACTTC.

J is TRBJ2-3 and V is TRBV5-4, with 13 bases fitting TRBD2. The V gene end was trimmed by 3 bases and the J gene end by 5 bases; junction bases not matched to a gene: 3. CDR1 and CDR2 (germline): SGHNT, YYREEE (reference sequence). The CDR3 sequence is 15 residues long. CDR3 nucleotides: TGTGCCAGCAGCTCGGGACTAGCGGGACTAGATACGCAGTATTTT. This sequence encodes CASSSGLAGLDTQYF.

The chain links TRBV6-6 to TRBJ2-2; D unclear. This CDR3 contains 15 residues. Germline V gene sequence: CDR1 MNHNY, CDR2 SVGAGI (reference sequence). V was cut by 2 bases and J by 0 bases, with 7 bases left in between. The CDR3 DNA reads TGTGCCAGCAGTTACAGCGTCGCGAACACCGGGGAGCTGTTTTTT. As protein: CASSYSVANTGELFF.

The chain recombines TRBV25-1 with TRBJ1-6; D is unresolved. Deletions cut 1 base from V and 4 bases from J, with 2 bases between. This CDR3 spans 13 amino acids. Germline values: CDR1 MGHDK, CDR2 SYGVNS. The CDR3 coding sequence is TGTGCCAGCAGTGAATTGTATAATTCACCCCTCCACTTT. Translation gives CASSELYNSPLHF.

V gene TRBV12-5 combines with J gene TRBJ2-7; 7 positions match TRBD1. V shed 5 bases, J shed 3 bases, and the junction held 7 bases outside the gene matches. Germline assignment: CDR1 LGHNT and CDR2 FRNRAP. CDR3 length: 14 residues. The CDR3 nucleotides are TGTGCTAGTGGTGGATACCGGGACAGCTACGAGCAGTACTTC. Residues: CASGGYRDSYEQYF.

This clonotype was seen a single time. CDR3: CASKKGALPGELFF. CDR3 coding DNA: TGTGCCTCTAAGAAGGGGGCGCTACCCGGGGAGCTGTTTTTT. This chain joins TRBV2 and TRBJ2-2; 7 bases align to TRBD1. V lost 11 bases, J lost 6 bases, and 12 bases stayed unmatched. This CDR3 is 14 amino acids long. Germline V gene lookup returns CDR1 SNHLY and CDR2 FYNNEI. The variable domain in full, with the rest retrieved from reference TRBV2 and TRBJ2-2, is EPEVTQTPSHQVTQMGQEVILRCVPISNHLYFYWYRQILGQKVEFLVSFYNNEISEKSEIFDDQFSVERPDGSNFTLKIRSTKLEDSAMYFCASKKGALPGELFFGEGSRLTVL.

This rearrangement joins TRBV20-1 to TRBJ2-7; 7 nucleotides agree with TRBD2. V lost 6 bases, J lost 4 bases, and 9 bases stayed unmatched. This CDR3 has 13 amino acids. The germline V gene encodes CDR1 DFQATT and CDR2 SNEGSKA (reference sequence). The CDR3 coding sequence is TGCAGTGCCAATCGCGGGCGGGAGTACGAGCAGTACTTC. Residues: CSANRGREYEQYF.

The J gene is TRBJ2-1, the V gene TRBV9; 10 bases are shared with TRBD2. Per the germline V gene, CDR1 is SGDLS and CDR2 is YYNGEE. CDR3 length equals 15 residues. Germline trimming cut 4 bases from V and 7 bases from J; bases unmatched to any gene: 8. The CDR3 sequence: CASSPGTSVENEQFF. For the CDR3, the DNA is TGTGCCAGCAGCCCCGGGACTAGCGTCGAGAATGAGCAGTTCTTC.

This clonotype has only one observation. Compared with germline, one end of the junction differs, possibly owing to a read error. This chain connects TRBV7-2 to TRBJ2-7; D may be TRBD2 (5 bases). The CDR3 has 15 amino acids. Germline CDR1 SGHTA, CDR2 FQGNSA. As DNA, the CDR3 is TGTGCCAGCAGCTTTGGACCGGGAAGGGCCTACGAGCAGCACTTC. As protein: CASSFGPGRAYEQHF.

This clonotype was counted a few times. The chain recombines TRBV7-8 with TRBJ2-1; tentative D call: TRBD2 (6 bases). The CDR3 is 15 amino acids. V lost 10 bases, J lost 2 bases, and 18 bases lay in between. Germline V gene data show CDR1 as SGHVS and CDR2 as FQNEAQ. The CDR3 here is CATGRRRLTYNEQFF. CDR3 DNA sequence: TGTGCCACGGGGAGGCGGCGCCTAACCTACAATGAGCAGTTCTTC.

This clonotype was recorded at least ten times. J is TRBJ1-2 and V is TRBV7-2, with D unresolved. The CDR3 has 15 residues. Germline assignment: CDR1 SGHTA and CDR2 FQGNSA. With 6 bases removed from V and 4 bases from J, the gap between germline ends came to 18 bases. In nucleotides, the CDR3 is TGTGCCAGCAGTTTTAGGGCCCCGGAGGCCTATGGCTACACCTTC. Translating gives CASSFRAPEAYGYTF.

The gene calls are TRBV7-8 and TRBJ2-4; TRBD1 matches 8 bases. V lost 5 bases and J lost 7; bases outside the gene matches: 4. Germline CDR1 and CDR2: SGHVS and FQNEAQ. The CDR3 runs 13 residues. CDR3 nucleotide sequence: TGTGCCAGCAGCGAGGACAGGGCTAACATTCAGTACTTC. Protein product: CASSEDRANIQYF.

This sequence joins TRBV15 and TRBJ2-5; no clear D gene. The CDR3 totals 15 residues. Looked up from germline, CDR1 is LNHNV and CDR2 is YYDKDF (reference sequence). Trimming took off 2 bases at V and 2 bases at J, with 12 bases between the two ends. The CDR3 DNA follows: TGTGCCACCAGCAGACTTTTACAGAAACAAGAGACCCAGTACTTC. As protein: CATSRLLQKQETQYF.

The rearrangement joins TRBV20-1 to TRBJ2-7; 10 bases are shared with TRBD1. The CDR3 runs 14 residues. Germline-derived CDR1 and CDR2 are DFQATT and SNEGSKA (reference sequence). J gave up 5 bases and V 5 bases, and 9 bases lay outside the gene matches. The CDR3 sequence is CSASRDRGFDEQYF. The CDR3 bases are TGCAGTGCTTCCCGGGACAGGGGTTTCGACGAGCAGTACTTC.

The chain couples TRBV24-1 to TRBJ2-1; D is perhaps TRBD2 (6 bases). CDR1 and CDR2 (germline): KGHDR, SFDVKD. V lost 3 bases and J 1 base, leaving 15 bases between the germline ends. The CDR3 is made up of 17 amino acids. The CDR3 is CATSDPLPGRSYNEQFF. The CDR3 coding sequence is TGTGCCACCAGTGATCCCCTCCCCGGGAGATCCTACAATGAGCAGTTCTTC.

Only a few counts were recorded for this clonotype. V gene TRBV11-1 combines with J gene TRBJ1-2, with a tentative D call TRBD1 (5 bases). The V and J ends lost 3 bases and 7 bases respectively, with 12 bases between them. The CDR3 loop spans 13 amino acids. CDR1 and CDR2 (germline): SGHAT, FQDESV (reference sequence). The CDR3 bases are TGTGCCAGCAGCTTTGGAGGGGTGCGTGGCTACACCTTC. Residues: CASSFGGVRGYTF. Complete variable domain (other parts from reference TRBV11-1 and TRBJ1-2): EAEVAQSPRYKITEKSQAVAFWCDPISGHATLYWYRQILGQGPELLVQFQDESVVDDSQLPKDRFSAERLKGVDSTLKIQPAELGDSAMYLCASSFGGVRGYTFGSGTRLTVV.

The CDR3 here is CASNAGANEQYF. The CDR3 DNA is TGTGCCAGCAATGCGGGAGCGAATGAGCAGTACTTC. The gene calls are TRBV6-2 or TRBV6-3 and TRBJ2-7; 7 bases are a match to TRBD2. The CDR3 has 12 residues. Trimming removed 7 bases from V and 7 bases from J; junction bases left unmatched: 7. CDR1 is MNHEY, CDR2 SVGEGT, per germline.

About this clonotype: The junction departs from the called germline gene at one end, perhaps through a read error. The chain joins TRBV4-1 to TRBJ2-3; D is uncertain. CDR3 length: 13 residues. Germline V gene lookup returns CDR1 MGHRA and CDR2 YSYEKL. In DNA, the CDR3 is TGTGCCAGCAGCCAAGAGAAGCTAGATACGCAGTATTTT. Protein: CASSQEKLDTQYF.

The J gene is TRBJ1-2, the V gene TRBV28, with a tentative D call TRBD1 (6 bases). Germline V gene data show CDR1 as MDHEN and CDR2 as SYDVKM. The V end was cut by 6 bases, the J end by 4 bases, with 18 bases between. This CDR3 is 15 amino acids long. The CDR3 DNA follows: TGTGCCAGCAGCCGCTCACTCCGGGGGCTCTATGGCTACACCTTC. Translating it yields CASSRSLRGLYGYTF.

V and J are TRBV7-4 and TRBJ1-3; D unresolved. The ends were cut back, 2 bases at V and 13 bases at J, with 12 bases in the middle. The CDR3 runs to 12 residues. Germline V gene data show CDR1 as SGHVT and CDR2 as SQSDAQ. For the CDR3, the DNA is TGTGCCAGCAGCTTAAGGGCACCCGCTATATATTTT. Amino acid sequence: CASSLRAPAIYF.

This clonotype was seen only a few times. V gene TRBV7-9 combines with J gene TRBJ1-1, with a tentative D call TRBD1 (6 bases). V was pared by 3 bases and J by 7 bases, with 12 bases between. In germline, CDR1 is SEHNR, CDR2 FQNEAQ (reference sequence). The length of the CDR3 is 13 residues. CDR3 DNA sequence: TGTGCCAGCAGCTTCTCAGGGGCGGGTGAAGCTTTCTTT. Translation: CASSFSGAGEAFF.

CDR3 amino acids: CASSSLLGGELFF. CDR3 coding DNA: TGTGCCAGCAGCTCACTCTTAGGCGGGGAGCTGTTTTTT. The chain recombines TRBV7-8 with TRBJ2-2, with D hard to call. Looked up from germline, CDR1 is SGHVS and CDR2 is FQNEAQ. Between the trimmed V and J ends, which lost 4 bases and 7 bases, there was a span of 10 bases. The CDR3 consists of 13 residues.